This T cell receptor (beta chain) was retrieved from a study of shared clonotypes between healthy human individuals. The repertoire was sequenced with immunoSEQ multiplex PCR; TCRdb's copy has only in-frame clones and lacks some. The sample contains 2.3 million or so clones, 90% to 95% of which appear only once. This CDR3 has 13 amino acids. Germline values: CDR1 MRHNA, CDR2 SNTAGT. As for this clone: An end of the junction does not agree with germline; a read error may underlie this.

The chain is built from TRBV6-4 and TRBJ1-3, with D unresolved. Sequencing was performed on naive CD4+ T cells from PBMCs. Subset in this sample: CD45RA+ positively selected. The sequence was collected from a man younger than 35 in good health. Some clones in this sample may be carry-over from other donors' samples. The CDR3 region is CASSDTRPFTPFF. CDR3 nucleotides: TGTGCCAGCAGTGACACTCGTCCTTTTACCCCCTTTTTT.